This T cell receptor beta chain was sequenced in a study of blood T cell repertoires in COVID-19 (dated by TCRdb to the early 2020s). About the full investigation: Collaborator samples came from the United States, Italy and Spain and covered acute and convalescent phases of COVID-19. Where available, HLA class I and class II types were taken from metadata supplied by the sample provider and were not determined by assay-based typing. The repertoires were released in a freely available public database intended as a resource for research on the immune response to SARS-CoV-2. Deeply sampled blood TCRbeta repertoires from subjects exposed to, actively infected with, or recovered from COVID-19 were included in the dataset. The material from the prospective study consisted of cDNA or gDNA derived from T cells, B-cell-depleted T cells, or PBMCs. Nearly every sample came with metadata listing a de-identified subject ID, COVID-19 status, age in years and sex. The samples were drawn from two sources: the first 160 participants of the ongoing ImmuneRACE study, and about 1,300 subjects contributed by 6 global collaborators.

In the case of this clone: The clone's antigen remains unknown. Per-base quality was not reported, and no clone a single base away is much larger than it.

Results the study describes overall, beyond this receptor: Clinical and demographic metadata were provided uncurated, with the amount varying by source and participant.

The immunoSEQ Assay, a bias-controlled multiplex PCR, was used to amplify TCRbeta CDR3 regions from genomic DNA. In the authors' own workflow: Within the assay, amplification of reference gene primers was used to estimate how many nucleated cells each sample contained. To quantify the absolute abundance of each unique TCRbeta CDR3 rearrangement, sequence reads were collapsed and filtered. For each sample, productive Simpson clonality was calculated as the square root of Simpson's diversity index over productive rearrangements. Sourced from immuneACCESS, this table was stored by TCRdb with only in-frame sequences that have V and J called. A share of the clones is absent; for the studies checked, an unresolved V gene accounts for under half, and the remainder has no known explanation. V, J and clone size derive from that table, while D and trimming were established from the DNA sequence. The sample table lists about 130,000 clones, 85% of them with a count of one. The ten biggest clones cover under 3.5% of the sample.

In Seattle, one collaborating source enrolled patients while the infection was active and tracked those patients longitudinally over the course of disease. Whole blood was collected in K2EDTA tubes by collaborating institutions according to the institutions' own protocols. For TCRbeta analysis, collaborator samples were shipped as frozen whole blood, as isolated PBMCs, or as DNA extracted from either sample type. The clonotype originates from a woman of 80 years or more with COVID-19, enrolled during active disease. The sequenced material came from peripheral blood.

The base sequence is TGTGCCAGTAGTTGGGGGCAGACCTATGGCTACACCTTC. It codes for CASSWGQTYGYTF. The rearrangement joined TRBV19 to TRBJ1-2; D gene: possibly TRBD1, on 6 matching bases. The germline V gene (reference sequence) specifies LNHDA as CDR1 and SQIVND as CDR2. V and J lose 5 bases and 4 bases, and a span of 11 bases separates them. Including the terminal cysteine and phenylalanine, the CDR3 comprises 13 residues. Left in the record is the CDR3 DNA by itself, 39 bases read in frame from the first base.